This T cell receptor (beta chain) was documented in a study of blood T cell repertoires in COVID-19. At the level of the study: COVID-19 samples from acute and convalescent phases originated in the United States, Italy and Spain.

This CDR3 region has 14 residues. Trimming removed 3 bases from V and 4 bases from J; junction bases left unmatched: 6. CDR1 is SGDLS and CDR2 is YYNGEE in the germline V gene. Study processing details: Using reference gene primer amplification, nucleated cell counts were estimated. The repertoire was sequenced with immunoSEQ multiplex PCR; TCRdb's copy has only in-frame clones and lacks some. The DNA was the basis for D and trimming; V, J and clone size are from that table. The sample contains about 100,000 clones, about nine tenths of which appear only once. This sequence was found in a man aged 50-59 years with active COVID-19. This chain connects TRBV9 to TRBJ1-2; 7 nucleotides match TRBD1. The sequencing input was peripheral blood. For the CDR3, the DNA is TGTGCCAGCAGCGGGACGACAGGGTCCTATGGCTACACCTTC. Amino acids: CASSGTTGSYGYTF.